A single sample gave rise to the 19 T cell receptor beta chains below, sequenced in a study of CD8+CD57+ T cells in acquired aplastic anemia. All sequencing subjects had displayed CD8+CD57+ cell expansion on flow cytometry. Genomic DNA provided the template from which TCR beta VDJ and CDR3 profiles were obtained. TCRdb used MiXCR to reprocess the reads, holding one entry per CDR3 protein. Of about 95,000 distinct CDR3 sequences in the sample, 55% to 75% were seen once. The sequenced sample was sorted CD4+, CD8+, or CD8+CD57+ T cells (not recorded which) from PBMCs. The receptors come from a human donor with aplastic anemia.

The chain links TRBV7-8 to TRBJ1-1; 7 bases map to TRBD1. The CDR3 extends over 13 amino acids. Per germline, CDR1 SGHVS and CDR2 FQNEAQ. Germline trimming cut 8 bases from V and 3 bases from J; bases unmatched to any gene: 6. CDR3 DNA: TGTGCCAGCGGCCGGGACAGTCACACTGAAGCTTTCTTT. This codes for CASGRDSHTEAFF.

V and J are TRBV20-1 and TRBJ2-5; D not certain. Trimming took 3 bases from V and 1 from J, leaving 15 bases between them. Germline CDR1 reads DFQATT; CDR2 reads SNEGSKA (reference sequence). The CDR3 has 15 amino acids. The CDR3 loop is CSARDGKGIQETQYF. The CDR3 coding sequence is TGCAGTGCTAGGGACGGAAAGGGCATCCAAGAGACCCAGTACTTC.

This clonotype was found once. The rearrangement uses TRBV5-1 and TRBJ1-1; 12 bases map to TRBD1. Germline trimming cut 7 bases from V and 4 bases from J; bases unmatched to any gene: 2. CDR1 is SGHRS and CDR2 is YFSETQ in the germline V gene. CDR3 size: 13 residues. The CDR3 DNA reads as TGCGCCAGCCGGGACAGGGGGCTCACTGAAGCTTTCTTT. Amino acid sequence: CASRDRGLTEAFF. The complete variable domain, with remaining parts taken from reference TRBV5-1 and TRBJ1-1, reads KAGVTQTPRYLIKTRGQQVTLSCSPISGHRSVSWYQQTPGQGLQFLFEYFSETQRNKGNFPGRFSGRQFSNSRSEMNVSTLELGDSALYLCASRDRGLTEAFFGQGTRLTVV.

The chain has TRBV20-1 and TRBJ1-4; D unclear. Trimming pared 3 bases from V and 7 bases from J, leaving 18 bases between. The CDR3 contains 15 residues. The germline CDR1 and CDR2 sequences are DFQATT and SNEGSKA (reference sequence). The CDR3 DNA is TGCAGTGCTAGTCGCCCGGGTCATCTGGGTGAAAAACTGTTTTTT. It is translated as CSASRPGHLGEKLFF.

This chain links TRBV7-9 with TRBJ2-7; D unclear. The germline V gene has CDR1 SEHNR and CDR2 FQNEAQ (reference sequence). The CDR3 length is 13 residues. V was pared by 5 bases and J by 3 bases, with 11 bases between. The CDR3 loop is CASSQDVSYEQYF. The CDR3 coding sequence is TGTGCCAGCAGCCAAGACGTGAGCTACGAGCAGTACTTC.

This chain uses TRBV15 with TRBJ1-1, with D possibly matching TRBD1 (6 bases). The V and J ends lost 7 bases and 1 base respectively, with 10 bases between them. Germline V gene sequence: CDR1 LNHNV, CDR2 YYDKDF (reference sequence). The CDR3 is made up of 13 amino acids. CDR3 nucleotide sequence: TGTGCCACCACCGTGGACAGGAACACTGAAGCTTTCTTT. Translated: CATTVDRNTEAFF.

This clonotype was picked up a small number of times. The chain links TRBV2 to TRBJ2-7; no definite D call. The V gene's germline CDR1 is SNHLY and CDR2 FYNNEI. This CDR3 has 13 residues. Trimming left V 2 bases short and J 3 bases short, with 8 bases between. The CDR3 coding sequence is TGTGCCAGCAGTGAACCCAGTTTCTACGAGCAGTACTTC. Translating gives CASSEPSFYEQYF. The full variable domain, its missing parts supplied by reference TRBV2 and TRBJ2-7, is EPEVTQTPSHQVTQMGQEVILRCVPISNHLYFYWYRQILGQKVEFLVSFYNNEISEKSEIFDDQFSVERPDGSNFTLKIRSTKLEDSAMYFCASSEPSFYEQYFGPGTRLTVT.

This chain joins TRBV5-1 and TRBJ1-3; the D gene is possibly TRBD1 (6 bases). Trimming took off 4 bases at V and 9 bases at J, with 14 bases between the two ends. CDR1 SGHRS and CDR2 YFSETQ come from the germline V gene. The CDR3 runs 13 residues. CDR3 DNA sequence: TGCGCCAGCAGCGAACAGGGTGGTAGCACCATATATTTT. Translated, it gives CASSEQGGSTIYF.

The chain joins TRBV19 to TRBJ2-7, with no clear D. Germline CDR1 reads LNHDA; CDR2 reads SQIVND (reference sequence). The CDR3 covers 14 residues. The V end lost 4 bases, the J end lost 2 bases, and 12 bases lay between the germline ends. The CDR3 DNA follows: TGTGCCAGTAGTAACCCGACGCTGCCCTACGAGCAGTACTTC. This translates into CASSNPTLPYEQYF. Using reference TRBV19 and TRBJ2-7 for the parts outside the CDR3, the full variable domain is DGGITQSPKYLFRKEGQNVTLSCEQNLNHDAMYWYRQDPGQGLRLIYYSQIVNDFQKGDIAEGYSVSREKKESFPLTVTSAQKNPTAFYLCASSNPTLPYEQYFGPGTRLTVT.

The genes are TRBV20-1 and TRBJ2-7; D is perhaps TRBD1 (6 bases). The V and J ends lost 5 bases and 2 bases respectively, with 13 bases between them. Germline CDR1 reads DFQATT; CDR2 reads SNEGSKA (reference sequence). CDR3 size: 13 residues. CDR3 in amino acids: CSAARTETYEQYF. The CDR3 nucleotides read TGCAGTGCTGCCAGGACAGAAACCTACGAGCAGTACTTC.

This sequence joins TRBV20-1 and TRBJ2-5; the match to TRBD1 covers 9 bases. Looked up from germline, CDR1 is DFQATT and CDR2 is SNEGSKA (reference sequence). The CDR3 length is 14 residues. The V and J ends lost 4 bases and 4 bases, in that order; junction bases with no gene match: 7. The CDR3 protein is CSANGQGTLETQYF. CDR3 bases: TGCAGTGCTAATGGACAGGGGACTCTAGAGACCCAGTACTTC.

This chain connects TRBV2 to TRBJ1-5; D not certain. The J call is in doubt because the DNA end fits TRBJ2-3 better. The length of the CDR3 is 12 residues. Germline CDR1 SNHLY, CDR2 FYNNEI. The CDR3: CASSDVSWVQYF. The CDR3 coding sequence is TGTGCCAGCAGTGACGTCAGCTGGGTGCAGTATTTT.

Only a few counts were recorded for this clonotype. J is TRBJ1-2 and V is TRBV6-2 or TRBV6-3, with 7 bases fitting TRBD1. This CDR3 is built from 14 residues. After removal of 11 bases from V and 8 bases from J, the junction contained 17 bases not matched to a gene. Germline CDR1 is MNHEY and CDR2 is SVGEGT. The CDR3 DNA reads as TGTGCCTGCTTTCGGGGAACAAGACAGGGAGGCTACACCTTC. Residues: CACFRGTRQGGYTF.

The chain carries TRBV15 and TRBJ2-7, with 9 bases identical to TRBD1. The CDR3 is 15 amino acids. CDR1 LNHNV and CDR2 YYDKDF come from the germline V gene (reference sequence). V gave up 3 bases and J gave up 3 bases; unmatched junction bases: 6. CDR3 DNA: TGTGCCACCAGCAGTCTACAGGGGGCCAACTACGAGCAGTACTTC. Its translation: CATSSLQGANYEQYF.

The genes are TRBV10-3 and TRBJ2-5; D unclear. Germline V gene data show CDR1 as ENHRY and CDR2 as SYGVKD. V lost 3 bases to trimming and J lost 5 bases, with 4 bases between them. CDR3 size: 11 residues. CDR3: CAISDGETQYF. The CDR3 DNA reads TGTGCCATCAGTGACGGGGAGACCCAGTACTTC.

This clonotype has more than one count but fewer than ten. The V and J genes are TRBV20-1 and TRBJ2-5; the D is unclear. There are 12 residues in the CDR3. The V gene's germline CDR1 is DFQATT and CDR2 SNEGSKA (reference sequence). V shed 7 bases and J shed 1 base, with 10 bases lying between them. This CDR3 reads CSGHAPQETQYF. The CDR3, as DNA: TGCAGTGGGCACGCGCCCCAAGAGACCCAGTACTTC.

The chain combines TRBV10-3 with TRBJ1-2, with a weak D call TRBD1 (5 bases). The CDR3 covers 13 residues. V was pared by 0 bases and J by 5 bases, with 7 bases between. CDR1 and CDR2 (germline): ENHRY, SYGVKD. CDR3 amino acids: CAISESTAYGYTF. The CDR3, as DNA: TGTGCCATCAGTGAGTCGACAGCATATGGCTACACCTTC.

V usage is TRBV10-3 and J usage is TRBJ1-2, with D tentatively TRBD1 (6 bases). Germline assignment: CDR1 ENHRY and CDR2 SYGVKD. With 3 bases removed from V and 8 bases from J, the gap between germline ends came to 10 bases. This CDR3 has 12 amino acids. CDR3 in DNA: TGTGCCATCAGTGAACAGGGTGCGGGCTACACCTTC. Translated, it gives CAISEQGAGYTF.

This clonotype appeared a few times. The chain is built from TRBV24-1 and TRBJ2-7, with D possibly called TRBD1 or TRBD2 (7 bases each). This CDR3 has 12 residues. Trimming left V 10 bases short and J 6 bases short, with 15 bases between. Germline values: CDR1 KGHDR, CDR2 SFDVKD. The CDR3 DNA reads TGTGCCACGCAACAGGGGAGGGGCGAGCAGTACTTC. Translation: CATQQGRGEQYF.